The next 8 T cell receptor beta chains were all read from a single sample in a study of blood T cells in healthy people across ages. PCR was performed a second time for about 7 to 11 cycles using a sample-barcoded 5' primer and a J-beta primer mix. MiXCR, applied by TCRdb to the 5' RACE reads, yields one record per CDR3 protein. The table shows about 1.4 million distinct CDR3 sequences, with roughly 60% occurring only once. Specimen: blood. Receptors originate from a man aged 18 to 35 in good health.

This clonotype turned up a few times. The CDR3 DNA sequence: TGTGCCATCAGGAGCGGGGGGGCAGGAGATACGCAGTATTTT. The encoded protein is CAIRSGGAGDTQYF. The genes are TRBV10-3 and TRBJ2-3; 10 positions agree with TRBD2. CDR3 length: 14 residues. J was trimmed by 5 bases and V by 6 bases; bases with no gene match: 5. CDR1 and CDR2 (germline): ENHRY, SYGVKD.

This clonotype appeared a single time. Here the CDR3 DNA reads TGCGCCAGCAGCCAAGGGGAGTGGAACCGAAATTCACCCCTCCACTTT. Protein product: CASSQGEWNRNSPLHF. This chain joins TRBV4-3 and TRBJ1-6; D gene ambiguous. This CDR3 region has 16 residues. The germline V gene has CDR1 LGHNA and CDR2 YSLEER. Trimming pared 1 base from V and 7 bases from J, leaving 14 bases between.

This clonotype was counted between two and nine times. The chain combines TRBV28 with TRBJ2-1; no clear D gene. The V gene's germline CDR1 is MDHEN and CDR2 SYDVKM. The CDR3 runs to 14 residues. Trimming stripped 5 bases from V and 4 bases from J, with 12 bases between. CDR3 nucleotides: TGTGCCAGCAGTCCAGGAACGCATTACAATGAGCAGTTCTTC. Protein sequence: CASSPGTHYNEQFF.

CDR3 loop: CATTQGGGEQFF. The CDR3 DNA follows: TGTGCCACCACACAGGGGGGAGGGGAACAGTTCTTC. This sequence joins TRBV6-2 or TRBV6-3 and TRBJ2-1; tentatively, D is TRBD1 (8 bases). The CDR3 is made up of 12 amino acids. Per germline, CDR1 MNHEY and CDR2 SVGEGT. The ends were cut back, 10 bases at V and 13 bases at J, with 20 bases in the middle.

This clonotype occurred a few times. The V and J genes are TRBV10-3 and TRBJ1-2; no firm D call. Germline loops: CDR1 ENHRY, CDR2 SYGVKD. Trimming left V 0 bases short and J 3 bases short, with 11 bases between. This CDR3 is built from 15 residues. The chain's CDR3 is CAISESGRSHYGYTF. The CDR3 DNA sequence: TGTGCCATCAGTGAGTCGGGCAGGAGTCACTATGGCTACACCTTC.

This clonotype turned up a few times. The V call is TRBV29-1, the J call TRBJ2-5; tentative D call: TRBD1 (5 bases). CDR3 length equals 12 residues. Germline lookup yields CDR1 SQVTM and CDR2 ANQGSEA. Trimming took 0 bases from V and 6 from J, leaving 8 bases between them. This chain's CDR3 is CSVEDRVKTQYF. CDR3 bases: TGCAGCGTTGAAGACAGGGTAAAGACCCAGTACTTC.

The chain links TRBV20-1 to TRBJ2-4, with TRBD1 as a possible D gene (6 bases). CDR1 is DFQATT, CDR2 SNEGSKA, per germline (reference sequence). The CDR3 covers 14 residues. Trimming took off 1 base at V and 8 bases at J, with 15 bases between the two ends. The CDR3 coding sequence is TGCAGTGCTAGAGGGGTAGAACAGGGTCACATTCAGTACTTC. Protein product: CSARGVEQGHIQYF.

The rearrangement links TRBV6-6 to TRBJ1-5, with a weak D call TRBD1 (5 bases). The CDR3 totals 17 residues. The germline V gene has CDR1 MNHNY and CDR2 SVGAGI (reference sequence). Trimming took 0 bases from V and 0 from J, leaving 12 bases between them. The CDR3: CASSYSGAAHSNQPQHF. The CDR3 nucleotides are TGTGCCAGCAGTTACTCTGGGGCAGCCCATAGCAATCAGCCCCAGCATTTT.